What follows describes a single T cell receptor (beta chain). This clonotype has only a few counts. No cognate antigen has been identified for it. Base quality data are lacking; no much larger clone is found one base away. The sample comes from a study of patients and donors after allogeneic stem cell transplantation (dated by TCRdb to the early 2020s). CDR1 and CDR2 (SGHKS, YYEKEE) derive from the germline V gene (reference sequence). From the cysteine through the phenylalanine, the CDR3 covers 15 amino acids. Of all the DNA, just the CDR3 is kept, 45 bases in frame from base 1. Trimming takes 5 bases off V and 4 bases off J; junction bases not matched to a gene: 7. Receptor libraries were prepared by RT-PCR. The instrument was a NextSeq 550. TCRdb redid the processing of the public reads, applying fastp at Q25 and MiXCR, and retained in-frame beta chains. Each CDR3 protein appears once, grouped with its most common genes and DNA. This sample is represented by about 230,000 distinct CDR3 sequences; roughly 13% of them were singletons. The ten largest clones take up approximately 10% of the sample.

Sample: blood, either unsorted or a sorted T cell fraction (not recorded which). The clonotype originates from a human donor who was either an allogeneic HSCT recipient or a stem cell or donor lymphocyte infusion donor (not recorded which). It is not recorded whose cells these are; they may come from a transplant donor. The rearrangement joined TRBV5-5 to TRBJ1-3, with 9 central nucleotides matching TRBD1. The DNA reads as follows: TGTGCCAGCAGTATACAGGGGGCGGTCGGAAACACCATATATTTT. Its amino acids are CASSIQGAVGNTIYF.